These 21 T cell receptor beta chains came from one sample sequenced in a study of chemoradiotherapy in HPV16-positive cancers. Generated by immunoSEQ multiplex PCR, the TCRdb table keeps only in-frame clones and is missing some. The sample shows some 16,000 clones, about four fifths of them seen only once. Sample collection occurred from a patient who underwent chemoradiotherapy. The receptors here all came from a human donor with HPV-associated anogenital cancer.

V and J are TRBV11-2 and TRBJ1-2; D ambiguous. The V end lost 5 bases, the J end lost 0 bases, and 13 bases lay between the germline ends. CDR1 and CDR2 (germline): SGHAT, FQNNGV. CDR3 length: 15 residues. This chain's CDR3 is CASSADGRANYGYTF. The CDR3 DNA sequence: TGTGCCAGCAGCGCCGACGGGAGAGCTAACTATGGCTACACCTTC.

The chain employs TRBV6-5 and TRBJ2-7; D is perhaps TRBD2 (6 bases). The CDR3 covers 12 residues. The germline V gene has CDR1 MNHEY and CDR2 SVGAGI. Between the trimmed V and J ends, which lost 7 bases and 2 bases, there was a span of 9 bases. In DNA form, the CDR3 reads TGTGCCAGCACCGGGACTGCCTACGAGCAGTACTTC. This sequence encodes CASTGTAYEQYF.

The rearrangement joins TRBV9 to TRBJ2-2; possible D gene TRBD1, 6 bases. Germline assignment: CDR1 SGDLS and CDR2 YYNGEE. V was pared by 2 bases and J by 5 bases, with 13 bases between. The CDR3 totals 15 residues. CDR3 DNA: TGTGCCAGCAGCGTGGGGTCAGGGGAGACCGGGGAGCTGTTTTTT. This sequence encodes CASSVGSGETGELFF. The full variable domain, its missing parts supplied by reference TRBV9 and TRBJ2-2, is DSGVTQTPKHLITATGQRVTLRCSPRSGDLSVYWYQQSLDQGLQFLIQYYNGEERAKGNILERFSAQQFPDLHSELNLSSLELGDSALYFCASSVGSGETGELFFGEGSRLTVL.

The chain carries TRBV7-9 and TRBJ2-2; 10 nucleotides align to TRBD2. CDR1 SEHNR and CDR2 FQNEAQ come from the germline V gene (reference sequence). After removal of 6 bases from V and 1 base from J, the junction contained 14 bases not matched to a gene. The CDR3 contains 19 residues. DNA of the CDR3: TGTGCCAGCAGAACTGAACCGGGACTAGCGAGACAGAACACCGGGGAGCTGTTTTTT. It translates to CASRTEPGLARQNTGELFF.

This chain joins TRBV28 and TRBJ1-2; possible D gene TRBD1, 5 bases. Germline V lookup: CDR1 MDHEN, CDR2 SYDVKM. This CDR3 spans 14 amino acids. V shed 2 bases and J shed 3 bases, with 10 bases lying between them. The CDR3: CASSLGRVDYGYTF. CDR3 sequence (DNA): TGTGCCAGCAGTTTAGGCAGGGTGGACTATGGCTACACCTTC.

The chain joins TRBV28 to TRBJ2-1; TRBD2 aligns across 10 bases. Per germline, CDR1 MDHEN and CDR2 SYDVKM. There are 16 residues in the CDR3. V dropped 4 bases and J dropped 0; count of bases not matched to a gene: 3. CDR3 loop: CASSSLAGGSYNEQFF. The CDR3 nucleotides read TGTGCCAGCAGTTCCTTAGCGGGGGGCTCCTACAATGAGCAGTTCTTC.

This rearrangement joins TRBV29-1 to TRBJ2-1; 8 bases align to TRBD2. The trim removed 4 bases at V and 7 bases at J, leaving 3 bases unmatched. This CDR3 contains 12 residues. Germline V gene sequence: CDR1 SQVTM, CDR2 ANQGSEA. Written as DNA, the CDR3 is TGCAGCGTTGGGGGCGGGAGGAATGAGCAGTTCTTC. It translates to CSVGGGRNEQFF.

The rearrangement links TRBV20-1 to TRBJ2-7; D may be TRBD2 (5 bases). Germline-derived CDR1 and CDR2 are DFQATT and SNEGSKA (reference sequence). The CDR3 runs 11 residues. Trimming left V 8 bases short and J 2 bases short, with 10 bases between. The CDR3 here is CSSLGPYEQYF. DNA for the CDR3: TGCAGTTCACTAGGCCCCTACGAGCAGTACTTC.

The chain uses TRBV5-4 and TRBJ2-1; D is unclear. Looked up from germline, CDR1 is SGHNT and CDR2 is YYREEE (reference sequence). V was pared by 1 base and J by 13 bases, with 12 bases between. The CDR3 length is 12 residues. CDR3 sequence (DNA): TGTGCCAGCAGCTTGTTCGTCGGAAACCAGTTCTTC. Translating gives CASSLFVGNQFF. Filled out from reference TRBV5-4 and TRBJ2-1, the complete variable domain reads ETGVTQSPTHLIKTRGQQVTLRCSSQSGHNTVSWYQQALGQGPQFIFQYYREEENGRGNFPPRFSGLQFPNYSSELNVNALELDDSALYLCASSLFVGNQFFGPGTRLTVL.

The V call is TRBV15, the J call TRBJ2-7; D may be TRBD1 (6 bases). V was pared by 0 bases and J by 6 bases, with 9 bases between. CDR1 LNHNV and CDR2 YYDKDF come from the germline V gene (reference sequence). CDR3 length equals 13 residues. The CDR3 nucleotides are TGTGCCACCAGCAGAGATAGGGGGACCGAGCAGTACTTC. As protein: CATSRDRGTEQYF.

In DNA, the CDR3 is TGTGCCAGCTCACCATTGCGACTGGACAGGGTGACCAATCAGCCCCAGCATTTT. It translates to CASSPLRLDRVTNQPQHF. This chain joins TRBV18 and TRBJ1-5; 8 bases map to TRBD1. Germline assignment: CDR1 KGHSH and CDR2 LQKENI. J lost 3 bases, V lost 2 bases, and 12 bases had no gene match. The CDR3 loop spans 18 amino acids.

The chain joins TRBV5-6 to TRBJ2-1, with 8 bases identical to TRBD1. Losses at the gene ends were 0 bases for V and 13 bases for J; bases not matched to a gene: 6. The CDR3 length is 13 residues. Germline CDR1 reads SGHDT; CDR2 reads YYEEEE. CDR3 nucleotides: TGTGCCAGCAGCTTGGGACAGGGGACCTTACAGTTCTTC. Protein sequence: CASSLGQGTLQFF. The full variable domain, rest sourced from reference TRBV5-6 and TRBJ2-1, is DAGVTQSPTHLIKTRGQQVTLRCSPKSGHDTVSWYQQALGQGPQFIFQYYEEEERQRGNFPDRFSGHQFPNYSSELNVNALLLGDSALYLCASSLGQGTLQFFGPGTRLTVL.

This chain joins TRBV14 and TRBJ2-7; D is ambiguous. The CDR3 is 12 amino acids. The ends were cut back, 6 bases at V and 4 bases at J, with 10 bases in the middle. CDR1 is SGHDN and CDR2 is FVKESK in the germline V gene. CDR3 bases: TGTGCCAGCAGGCTCTATGCGTACGAGCAGTACTTC. Protein: CASRLYAYEQYF.

The V gene is TRBV7-8, the J gene TRBJ2-1, with D unresolved. The germline V gene encodes CDR1 SGHVS and CDR2 FQNEAQ. The CDR3 has 14 residues. The V end was cut by 4 bases, the J end by 3 bases, with 10 bases between. CDR3 DNA: TGTGCCAGCAGCTACATTGTCGGCTACAATGAGCAGTTCTTC. This gives the protein CASSYIVGYNEQFF. The full variable domain, in which reference TRBV7-8 and TRBJ2-1 provide the parts outside the CDR3, is GAGVSQSPRYKVAKRGQDVALRCDPISGHVSLFWYQQALGQGPEFLTYFQNEAQLDKSGLPSDRFFAERPEGSVSTLKIQRTQQEDSAVYLCASSYIVGYNEQFFGPGTRLTVL.

The chain recombines TRBV5-1 with TRBJ2-1; TRBD2 might be the D (6 bases). The CDR3 consists of 15 residues. V was pared by 4 bases and J by 4 bases, with 15 bases between. Germline lookup yields CDR1 SGHRS and CDR2 YFSETQ. DNA for the CDR3: TGCGCCAGCAGCAACCGGGGGAGAGAATACAATGAGCAGTTCTTC. Translated: CASSNRGREYNEQFF.

The chain joins TRBV6-6 to TRBJ1-1; no reliable D call. V lost 10 bases and J 7 bases, leaving 22 bases between the germline ends. Per germline, CDR1 MNHNY and CDR2 SVGAGI (reference sequence). This CDR3 has 14 amino acids. CDR3 sequence: CATTDLEVGYEAFF. The CDR3, as DNA: TGTGCCACCACTGACTTGGAAGTTGGCTATGAAGCTTTCTTT.

Only a few counts were recorded for this clone. The chain has TRBV25-1 and TRBJ1-1, with D unresolved. With 8 bases removed from V and 5 bases from J, the gap between germline ends came to 9 bases. Germline V gene lookup returns CDR1 MGHDK and CDR2 SYGVNS. CDR3 length: 11 amino acids. CDR3 loop: CASETDTEAFF. In nucleotides, the CDR3 is TGTGCCAGCGAAACAGATACTGAAGCTTTCTTT.

The chain is built from TRBV7-2 and TRBJ1-3; D perhaps matches TRBD1 (6 bases). Looked up from germline, CDR1 is SGHTA and CDR2 is FQGNSA. This CDR3 comprises 18 residues. The germline V and J ends were trimmed by 5 bases and 3 bases, with 23 bases remaining between them. The CDR3 DNA reads as TGTGCCAGCAGCCCGGAGGGGGGGGCGCTAAGAGGTGGAAACACCATATATTTT. Its translation: CASSPEGGALRGGNTIYF. Full variable domain (remainder filled in from reference TRBV7-2 and TRBJ1-3): GAGVSQSPSNKVTEKGKDVELRCDPISGHTALYWYRQSLGQGLEFLIYFQGNSAPDKSGLPSDRFSAERTGGSVSTLTIQRTQQEDSAVYLCASSPEGGALRGGNTIYFGEGSWLTVV.

V is TRBV5-5 and J is TRBJ2-3; maybe TRBD2 (7 bases). This CDR3 has 15 amino acids. V dropped 2 bases and J dropped 4 bases, with 14 bases sitting between them. From germline, CDR1 is SGHKS and CDR2 YYEKEE (reference sequence). CDR3: CASSFQAGASDTQYF. For the CDR3, the DNA is TGTGCCAGCAGCTTCCAGGCGGGGGCCTCAGATACGCAGTATTTT.

The chain combines TRBV13 with TRBJ2-3, with D perhaps matching TRBD1 (6 bases). With 6 bases removed from V and 6 bases from J, the gap between germline ends came to 13 bases. This CDR3 has 13 residues. Germline V gene data show CDR1 as PRHDT and CDR2 as FYEKMQ (reference sequence). CDR3 in DNA: TGTGCCAGCAGTTCCGATAGGGGGGATACGCAGTATTTT. Its translation: CASSSDRGDTQYF.

The chain is built from TRBV6-5 and TRBJ1-2; D is unresolved. CDR1 and CDR2 from the germline V gene are MNHEY and SVGAGI. V was cut by 5 bases and J by 1 base, with 8 bases left in between. The CDR3 has 13 residues. The CDR3 DNA is TGTGCCAGCAGTGAATCCTTTAACTATGGCTACACCTTC. Its translation: CASSESFNYGYTF.